The 30 T cell receptor beta chains below come from one sample, sequenced in a study of neurological immune-mediated disorders. TCRdb itself ran the 5' RACE reads through MiXCR, one entry per CDR3 protein. Here the sample spans 12,000 to 15,000 distinct CDR3 sequences, about 13% being singletons. Material: CD8+ T cells from blood. The receptors stem from a female donor with HTLV-1-associated myelopathy (HAM/TSP).

This clonotype was seen at least ten times. The rearrangement joins TRBV27 to TRBJ1-1; 7 bases agree with TRBD1. The CDR3 consists of 13 residues. Germline-derived CDR1 and CDR2 are MNHEY and SMNVEV (reference sequence). Trimming took 5 bases from V and 3 from J; bases not matched to a gene: 3. The chain's CDR3 is CASSPGTDTEAFF. The DNA of the CDR3 is TGTGCCAGCAGTCCGGGGACAGACACTGAAGCTTTCTTT.

This clonotype was recorded many times. CDR3 loop: CASRRTDRSSYNSPLHF. Written as DNA, the CDR3 is TGTGCCAGCAGGCGGACTGACAGGAGCTCCTATAATTCACCCCTCCACTTT. This rearrangement joins TRBV3-1 to TRBJ1-6, with a tentative D call TRBD1 (6 bases). The CDR3 consists of 17 residues. Germline loops: CDR1 LGHDT, CDR2 YNNKEL (reference sequence). V gave up 6 bases and J gave up 0 bases, with 15 bases separating them.

In its sample, this clonotype was seen many times. This rearrangement joins TRBV7-9 to TRBJ2-7, with 7 bases identical to TRBD1. The V gene's germline CDR1 is SEHNR and CDR2 FQNEAQ (reference sequence). Trimming took 7 bases from V and 2 from J; bases not matched to a gene: 2. This CDR3 spans 12 amino acids. The CDR3 nucleotides read TGTGCCAGCATGGGACAGACCTACGAGCAGTACTTC. It translates to CASMGQTYEQYF.

This clonotype was detected ten times or more. The chain is built from TRBV29-1 and TRBJ1-1, with TRBD1 as a possible D gene (6 bases). The CDR3 runs 14 residues. CDR1 and CDR2 from the germline V gene are SQVTM and ANQGSEA. V was shortened by 7 bases and J by 3 bases, with 18 bases between the two germline ends. The CDR3 region is CSAPGGGSDTEAFF. As DNA, the CDR3 is TGCAGCGCCCCGGGAGGGGGGAGTGACACTGAAGCTTTCTTT.

This clonotype has just a few counts. The rearrangement links TRBV9 to TRBJ1-1; possible D gene TRBD1, 6 bases. This CDR3 is 14 amino acids long. V was trimmed by 6 bases and J by 0 bases, leaving 12 bases between them. Germline-derived CDR1 and CDR2 are SGDLS and YYNGEE. The CDR3 DNA reads TGTGCCAGCAATACGGGACACGTGAACACTGAAGCTTTCTTT. It specifies CASNTGHVNTEAFF.

Sample share makes this clonotype medium-sized. The V and J genes are TRBV7-9 and TRBJ1-6; maybe TRBD1 (5 bases). Trimming pared 5 bases from V and 4 bases from J, leaving 18 bases between. Germline V gives CDR1 SEHNR, CDR2 FQNEAQ (reference sequence). CDR3 length: 17 residues. In nucleotides, the CDR3 is TGTGCCAGCAGCCCCGCCTGGGACGGCCCGTATAATTCACCCCTCCACTTT. Amino acid sequence: CASSPAWDGPYNSPLHF.

This clonotype occurred many times. This chain links TRBV11-3 with TRBJ2-7, with D perhaps TRBD1 (6 bases). With 7 bases removed from V and 4 bases from J, the gap between germline ends came to 8 bases. This CDR3 is built from 11 residues. Germline CDR1 and CDR2: SGHNT and YENEEA. The CDR3 region is CASKQGYEQYF. DNA of the CDR3: TGTGCCAGCAAACAGGGATACGAGCAGTACTTC.

This clonotype has at least ten counts. The J gene is TRBJ2-7, the V gene TRBV12-3 or TRBV12-4; D gene ambiguous. The germline V and J ends were trimmed by 5 bases and 5 bases, with 13 bases remaining between them. The CDR3 runs to 13 residues. CDR3 sequence (DNA): TGTGCCAGCAGTGGTCTTGCGGTCGACGAGCAGTACTTC. It is translated as CASSGLAVDEQYF.

This clonotype was seen repeatedly, ten times or more. The chain carries TRBV20-1 and TRBJ1-5; TRBD1 matches at 11 bases. After removal of 3 bases from V and 0 bases from J, the junction contained 10 bases not matched to a gene. Germline V lookup: CDR1 DFQATT, CDR2 SNEGSKA (reference sequence). The length of the CDR3 is 18 residues. CDR3 in amino acids: CSASAWTGGTHSNQPQHF. CDR3 coding DNA: TGCAGTGCTAGTGCCTGGACAGGGGGCACACATAGCAATCAGCCCCAGCATTTT.

This clonotype was picked up many times. V gene TRBV20-1 combines with J gene TRBJ2-7, with D unclear. The CDR3 covers 16 residues. The germline gives CDR1 DFQATT, CDR2 SNEGSKA (reference sequence). Trimming cost V 1 base and J 4 bases, with 20 bases left between them. CDR3: CSARGIEPGVAYEQYF. The CDR3 DNA reads as TGCAGTGCTAGAGGGATCGAGCCGGGTGTTGCATACGAGCAGTACTTC.

The V gene is TRBV11-1, the J gene TRBJ2-7; 8 bases are a match to TRBD1. The germline CDR1 and CDR2 sequences are SGHAT and FQDESV (reference sequence). The CDR3 is 14 residues long. Germline trimming cut 5 bases from V and 2 bases from J; bases unmatched to any gene: 5. Written as DNA, the CDR3 is TGTGCCAGCAGCCGACCGGGACAGGCCTACGAGCAGTACTTC. Translated: CASSRPGQAYEQYF.

The chain couples TRBV7-3 to TRBJ2-2; 8 bases align to TRBD1. The ends lost 10 bases at V and 5 bases at J; junction bases unmatched: 6. The length of the CDR3 is 13 residues. The germline CDR1 and CDR2 sequences are SGHTA and FQGTGA. The CDR3 region has the DNA TGTGCCATCACAGGGGGTGATACCGGGGAGCTGTTTTTT. Its protein is CAITGGDTGELFF.

The V and J genes are TRBV4-1 and TRBJ2-1; D uncertain. V lost 3 bases to trimming and J lost 6 bases, with 6 bases between them. This CDR3 region has 12 residues. CDR1 and CDR2 (germline): MGHRA, YSYEKL. CDR3 region: CASSHTLNEQFF. CDR3 DNA sequence: TGCGCCAGCAGCCATACCCTCAATGAGCAGTTCTTC.

This clonotype was seen a handful of times. V usage is TRBV4-1 and J usage is TRBJ2-7; D gene uncertain. V was shortened by 3 bases and J by 2 bases, with 8 bases between the two germline ends. CDR1 MGHRA and CDR2 YSYEKL come from the germline V gene. This CDR3 is built from 13 residues. The CDR3 sequence is CASSHQPTYEQYF. CDR3 nucleotide sequence: TGCGCCAGCAGCCACCAACCAACCTACGAGCAGTACTTC.

The table lists this clonotype with many counts. The chain combines TRBV6-2 or TRBV6-3 with TRBJ1-1; D gene uncertain. CDR1 is MNHEY, CDR2 SVGEGT, per germline. This CDR3 comprises 16 residues. The V end lost 4 bases, the J end lost 0 bases, and 15 bases lay between the germline ends. The CDR3 reads CASSSLTTGLNTEAFF. Written as DNA, the CDR3 is TGTGCCAGCAGTTCCCTCACGACGGGATTGAACACTGAAGCTTTCTTT.

The chain's CDR3 is CASSVVWGANVLTF. The CDR3 nucleotides read TGTGCCAGCAGCGTAGTTTGGGGGGCCAACGTCCTGACTTTC. The chain is built from TRBV9 and TRBJ2-6; D is uncertain. Germline assignment: CDR1 SGDLS and CDR2 YYNGEE. Trimming pared 0 bases from V and 4 bases from J, leaving 5 bases between. The CDR3 runs to 14 residues.

This chain connects TRBV10-2 to TRBJ2-5, with no clear D. CDR3 length: 11 amino acids. V was cut by 0 bases and J by 5 bases, with 1 base left in between. Germline CDR1 is WSHSY and CDR2 is SAAADI. The CDR3 protein is CASSESETQYF. The DNA for the CDR3 is TGCGCCAGCAGTGAGTCGGAGACCCAGTACTTC.

This clonotype appeared many times. The gene calls are TRBV20-1 and TRBJ1-1, with D hard to call. CDR1 and CDR2 from the germline V gene are DFQATT and SNEGSKA (reference sequence). This CDR3 is built from 11 residues. The CDR3 here is CSVGVGTEAFF. As DNA, the CDR3 is TGCAGCGTTGGGGTTGGCACTGAAGCTTTCTTT.

This clonotype was seen ten or more times. This chain links TRBV29-1 with TRBJ2-2; D may be TRBD1 or TRBD2 (6 bases each). CDR1 and CDR2 (germline): SQVTM, ANQGSEA. The CDR3 is 13 residues long. V lost 8 bases and J 4 bases, leaving 14 bases between the germline ends. The CDR3 DNA reads TGCAGCACCAGGGGTAGCGGCACCGGGGAGCTGTTTTTT. Translation gives CSTRGSGTGELFF.

This clonotype occurred many times. The V call is TRBV5-1, the J call TRBJ1-6; TRBD1 agrees at 7 bases. This CDR3 is 17 amino acids long. V lost 4 bases to trimming and J lost 5 bases; unmatched junction nucleotides: 12. Germline CDR1 reads SGHRS; CDR2 reads YFSETQ. The CDR3: CASSASPGQVDNSPLHF. The CDR3 nucleotides read TGCGCCAGCAGCGCGTCTCCTGGACAGGTCGATAATTCACCCCTCCACTTT. Full variable domain (outside the CDR3, taken from reference TRBV5-1 and TRBJ1-6): KAGVTQTPRYLIKTRGQQVTLSCSPISGHRSVSWYQQTPGQGLQFLFEYFSETQRNKGNFPGRFSGRQFSNSRSEMNVSTLELGDSALYLCASSASPGQVDNSPLHFGNGTRLTVT.

This clonotype has a count of ten or more. The V and J genes are TRBV7-9 and TRBJ2-1, with D tentatively TRBD2 (6 bases). This CDR3 comprises 15 residues. V lost 3 bases and J 8 bases, leaving 17 bases between the germline ends. In germline, CDR1 is SEHNR, CDR2 FQNEAQ (reference sequence). CDR3 in amino acids: CASSFTPSDTHEQFF. The CDR3 region has the DNA TGTGCCAGCAGCTTTACTCCTAGCGACACGCATGAGCAGTTCTTC.

In its sample, this clonotype was seen a few times. The V call is TRBV7-9, the J call TRBJ2-2; D may be TRBD2 (6 bases). Trimming took 0 bases from V and 4 from J, leaving 18 bases between them. CDR1 is SEHNR, CDR2 FQNEAQ, per germline (reference sequence). CDR3 length: 18 amino acids. CDR3 DNA: TGTGCCAGCAGCTTAGCGCCTGGTACTAGCCAGGGCACCGGGGAGCTGTTTTTT. Translating it yields CASSLAPGTSQGTGELFF.

Ten or more counts support this clonotype. The chain links TRBV12-3 or TRBV12-4 to TRBJ1-1, with a possible D match to TRBD1 (5 bases). This CDR3 has 12 residues. The germline V and J ends were trimmed by 5 bases and 11 bases, with 15 bases remaining between them. The CDR3 reads CASSLGLSGAFF. CDR3 DNA sequence: TGTGCCAGCAGTCTGGGACTGTCGGGGGCTTTCTTT.

This clonotype was observed at least ten times. The CDR3 DNA is TGTGCCAGCAGTTACGCAGGAAGCTCCTACAATGAGCAGTTCTTC. It yields the protein CASSYAGSSYNEQFF. V and J are TRBV6-5 and TRBJ2-1; D is ambiguous. The CDR3 spans 15 residues. V was shortened by 2 bases and J by 0 bases, with 8 bases between the two germline ends. Germline V gene data show CDR1 as MNHEY and CDR2 as SVGAGI.

This clonotype was picked up many times. The genes are TRBV28 and TRBJ1-1; 8 nucleotides line up with TRBD1. The CDR3 contains 14 residues. V lost 4 bases and J lost 1; bases outside the gene matches: 2. The germline gives CDR1 MDHEN, CDR2 SYDVKM. The CDR3 sequence is CASSWTGRNTEAFF. The CDR3 coding sequence is TGTGCCAGCAGTTGGACAGGGAGGAACACTGAAGCTTTCTTT.

This clonotype has ten or more counts. The chain employs TRBV6-6 and TRBJ2-3; 8 bases fit TRBD1. Germline-derived CDR1 and CDR2 are MNHNY and SVGAGI (reference sequence). CDR3 size: 17 residues. The V segment lost 6 bases and the J segment 2 bases; nucleotides outside the gene matches: 13. The CDR3 here is CASSQTTGTGATDTQYF. CDR3 bases: TGTGCCAGCAGCCAAACGACCGGGACAGGTGCCACAGATACGCAGTATTTT.

The V call is TRBV28, the J call TRBJ2-7, with D hard to call. In germline, CDR1 is MDHEN, CDR2 SYDVKM. The CDR3 has 18 amino acids. Trimming cost V 4 bases and J 4 bases, with 26 bases left between them. Here the CDR3 DNA reads TGTGCCAGCAGTTCGCCTTACACCGCCCTAGAAGGATATTACGAGCAGTACTTC. Translating gives CASSSPYTALEGYYEQYF.

The sample holds many counts of this clonotype. The J gene is TRBJ2-7, the V gene TRBV29-1; D is perhaps TRBD1 (6 bases). The CDR3 runs 12 residues. Looked up from germline, CDR1 is SQVTM and CDR2 is ANQGSEA. V was cut by 4 bases and J by 4 bases, with 11 bases left in between. Here the CDR3 DNA reads TGCAGCGTTGGCCAGGGGAGATACGAGCAGTACTTC. This encodes CSVGQGRYEQYF.

As regards this clonotype: Germline and junction disagree at one end, which may indicate a read error. The chain joins TRBV5-5 to TRBJ2-7; TRBD1 matches at 9 bases. Germline-derived CDR1 and CDR2 are SGHKS and YYEKEE (reference sequence). The CDR3 contains 17 residues. The CDR3 nucleotides read TGTGCCAGCAGCTTGACGCCGGGACAGGGTCTAGCCGGGGAGCTGTACTTC. This codes for CASSLTPGQGLAGELYF.

This chain links TRBV2 with TRBJ1-3; no definite D call. Germline CDR1 SNHLY, CDR2 FYNNEI. Trimming left V 2 bases short and J 1 base short, with 6 bases between. This CDR3 comprises 14 residues. CDR3 protein: CASSEWGSGNTIYF. CDR3 DNA sequence: TGTGCCAGCAGTGAATGGGGTTCTGGAAACACCATATATTTT.